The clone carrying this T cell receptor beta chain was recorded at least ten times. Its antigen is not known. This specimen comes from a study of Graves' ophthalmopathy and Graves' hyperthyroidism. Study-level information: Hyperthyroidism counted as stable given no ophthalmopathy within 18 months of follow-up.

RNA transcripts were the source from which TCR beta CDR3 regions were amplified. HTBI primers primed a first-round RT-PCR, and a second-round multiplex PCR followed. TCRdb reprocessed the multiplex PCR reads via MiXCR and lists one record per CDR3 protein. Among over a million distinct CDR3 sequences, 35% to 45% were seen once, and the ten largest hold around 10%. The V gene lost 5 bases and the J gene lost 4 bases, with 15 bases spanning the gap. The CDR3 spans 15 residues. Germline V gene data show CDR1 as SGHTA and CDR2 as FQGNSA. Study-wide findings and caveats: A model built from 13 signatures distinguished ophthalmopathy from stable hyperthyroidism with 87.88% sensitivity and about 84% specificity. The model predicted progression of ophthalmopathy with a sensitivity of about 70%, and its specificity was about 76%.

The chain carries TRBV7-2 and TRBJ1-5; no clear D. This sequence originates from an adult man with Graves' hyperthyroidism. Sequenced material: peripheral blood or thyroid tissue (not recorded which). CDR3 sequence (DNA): TGTGCCAGCAGCAGAACAGTAGTGGAAAATCAGCCCCAGCATTTT. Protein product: CASSRTVVENQPQHF.